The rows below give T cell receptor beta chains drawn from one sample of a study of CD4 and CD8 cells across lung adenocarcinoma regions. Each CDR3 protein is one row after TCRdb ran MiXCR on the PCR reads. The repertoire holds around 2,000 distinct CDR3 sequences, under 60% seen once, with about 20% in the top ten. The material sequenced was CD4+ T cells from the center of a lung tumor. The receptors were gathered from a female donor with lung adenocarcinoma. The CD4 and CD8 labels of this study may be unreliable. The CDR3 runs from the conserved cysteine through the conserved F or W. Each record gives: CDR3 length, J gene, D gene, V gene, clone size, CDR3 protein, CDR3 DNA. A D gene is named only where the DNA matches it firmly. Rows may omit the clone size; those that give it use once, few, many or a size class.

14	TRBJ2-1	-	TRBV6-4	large	CASSEDNSYNEQFF	TGTGCCAGCAGTGAGGACAACTCCTACAATGAGCAGTTCTTC
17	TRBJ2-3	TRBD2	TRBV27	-	CASSVGVWGRGPDTQYF	TGTGCCAGCAGTGTGGGGGTCTGGGGGAGGGGCCCAGATACGCAGTATTTT
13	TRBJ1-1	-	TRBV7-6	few	CASSLAQNTEAFF	TGTGCCAGCAGCCTCGCCCAGAACACTGAAGCTTTCTTT
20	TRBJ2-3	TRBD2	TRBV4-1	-	CASSQPLGGIDLTSTDTQYF	TGCGCCAGCAGCCAACCATTGGGAGGGATCGATCTAACTAGCACAGATACGCAGTATTTT
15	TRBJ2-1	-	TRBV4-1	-	CASSYHPATYNEQFF	TGCGCCAGCAGTTACCACCCTGCAACCTACAATGAGCAGTTCTTC
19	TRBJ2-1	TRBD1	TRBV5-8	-	CASSFSGQGYSYFSNEQFF	TGTGCCAGCAGCTTCTCCGGACAGGGTTACTCCTATTTCTCCAATGAGCAGTTCTTC
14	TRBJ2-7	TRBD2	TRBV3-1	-	CASRSGGPLYEQYF	TGTGCCAGCAGGTCGGGAGGCCCTCTCTACGAGCAGTACTTC
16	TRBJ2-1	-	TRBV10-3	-	CAISDPSSGRNNEQFF	TGTGCCATCAGTGACCCGAGTAGTGGCCGAAACAATGAGCAGTTCTTC
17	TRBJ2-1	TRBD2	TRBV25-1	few	CASTEKLSGRAFDEQLF	TGTGCCAGCACCGAAAAATTAAGCGGGAGGGCATTCGATGAGCAGCTCTTC
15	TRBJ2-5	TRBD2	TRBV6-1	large	CASKRLAGYQETQYF	TGTGCCAGCAAGCGACTAGCGGGATACCAAGAGACCCAGTACTTC
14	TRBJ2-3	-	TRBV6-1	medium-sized	CASSGQYGTDTQYF	TGTGCCAGCAGTGGACAGTACGGCACAGATACGCAGTATTTT
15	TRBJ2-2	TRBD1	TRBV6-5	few	CASSWDRVNTGELFF	TGTGCCAGCAGTTGGGACAGGGTGAACACCGGGGAGCTGTTTTTT
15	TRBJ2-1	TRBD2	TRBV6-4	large	CASTPTSGSMDEQFF	TGTGCCAGCACCCCGACTAGCGGGAGTATGGATGAGCAGTTCTTC
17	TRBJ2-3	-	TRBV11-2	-	CASSRGLPAVSTDAQYF	TGTGCCAGCAGCCGGGGCCTACCGGCTGTGTCCACAGATGCGCAGTATTTT
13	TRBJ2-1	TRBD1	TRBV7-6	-	CASSSGQGALQFF	TGTGCCAGCAGCTCGGGACAGGGGGCTTTGCAGTTCTTC
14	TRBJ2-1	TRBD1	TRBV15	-	CATNTGQGRDEQFF	TGTGCCACCAACACGGGACAGGGTCGCGATGAGCAGTTCTTC
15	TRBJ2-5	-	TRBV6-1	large	CASSSRTGRGETQYF	TGTGCCAGCAGTAGCCGGACAGGGCGGGGGGAGACCCAGTACTTC
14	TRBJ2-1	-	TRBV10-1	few	CASSDFGNYNEQFF	TGCGCCAGCAGTGATTTCGGAAACTACAATGAGCAGTTCTTC
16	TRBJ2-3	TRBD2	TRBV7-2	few	CASSLGAGGGWDTQYF	TGTGCCAGCAGCTTAGGAGCGGGAGGAGGGTGGGATACGCAGTATTTT
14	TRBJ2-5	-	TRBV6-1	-	CASSEGLSLGTQYF	TGTGCCAGCAGTGAAGGTTTGAGCCTCGGAACCCAGTACTTC
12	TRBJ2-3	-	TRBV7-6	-	CASSLVGDTQYF	TGTGCCAGCAGCTTAGTAGGTGATACGCAGTATTTT
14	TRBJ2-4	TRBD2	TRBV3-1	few	CASTHTSGKNIQYF	TGTGCCAGCACCCATACTAGCGGTAAAAACATTCAGTACTTC
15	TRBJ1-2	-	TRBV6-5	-	CASSYSFGPGNGYTF	TGTGCCAGCAGTTACTCCTTCGGGCCCGGGAATGGCTACACCTTC
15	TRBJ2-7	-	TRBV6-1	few	CASISADFKTYEQYF	TGTGCCAGCATCTCCGCCGACTTCAAAACCTACGAGCAGTACTTC
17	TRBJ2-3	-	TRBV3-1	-	CASSPLSGSSFPDTQYF	TGTGCCAGCAGCCCCTTAAGTGGGAGCAGTTTCCCAGATACGCAGTATTTT
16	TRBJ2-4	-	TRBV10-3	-	CFCAGVGGRDQNTRYF	TGTTTTTGCGCGGGGGTCGGGGGCCGTGACCAAAACACCCGGTACTTC
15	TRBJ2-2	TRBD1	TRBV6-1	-	CASRPGQGVAGELFF	TGTGCCAGCAGACCGGGACAGGGCGTAGCCGGGGAGCTGTTTTTT
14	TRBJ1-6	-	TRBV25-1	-	CASSELGGNSPLHF	TGTGCCAGCAGTGAGTTGGGTGGGAATTCACCCCTCCACTTT
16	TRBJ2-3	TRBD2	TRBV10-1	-	CASSESPSGGTDRRYF	TGCGCCAGCAGTGAATCTCCTAGCGGGGGCACAGATAGGCGGTATTTT
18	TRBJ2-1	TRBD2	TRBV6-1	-	CASRPSGRRGSSYNEQFF	TGTGCCAGCAGACCTAGCGGGAGAAGAGGGAGCTCCTACAATGAGCAGTTCTTC
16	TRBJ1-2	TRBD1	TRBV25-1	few	CASSGQGAEYRDGYTF	TGTGCCAGCAGTGGACAGGGCGCGGAGTATAGGGATGGCTACACCTTC
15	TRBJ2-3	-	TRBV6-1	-	CASSEDRGGTDTQYF	TGTGCCAGCAGTGAAGACAGGGGGGGGACAGATACGCAGTATTTT
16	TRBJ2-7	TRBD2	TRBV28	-	CASSHDSGRDSYEQYF	TGTGCCAGCAGTCACGACAGCGGGAGGGACTCCTACGAGCAGTACTTC
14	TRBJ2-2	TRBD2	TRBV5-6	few	CASSQTSATGELFF	TGTGCCAGCAGCCAGACTAGCGCGACCGGGGAGCTGTTTTTT
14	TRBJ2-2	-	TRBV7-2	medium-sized	CASSLFRYTGELFF	TGTGCCAGCAGCTTATTTCGGTACACCGGGGAGCTGTTTTTT
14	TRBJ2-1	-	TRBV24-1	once	CATSDPFGHNEQFF	TGTGCCACCAGTGATCCCTTTGGCCACAATGAGCAGTTCTTC
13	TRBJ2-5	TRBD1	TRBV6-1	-	CARSPGQGETQYF	TGTGCCAGGAGTCCGGGACAGGGCGAGACCCAGTACTTC
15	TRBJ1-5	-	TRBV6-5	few	CASHYREGLVQPQHF	TGTGCCAGTCATTACAGGGAAGGTCTCGTTCAGCCCCAGCATTTT
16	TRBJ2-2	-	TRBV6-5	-	CASSYSGYWNTGELFF	TGTGCCAGCAGTTACTCTGGATACTGGAACACCGGGGAGCTGTTTTTT
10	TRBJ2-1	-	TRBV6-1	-	CASGDYEQFF	TGTGCCAGCGGGGACTATGAGCAGTTCTTC
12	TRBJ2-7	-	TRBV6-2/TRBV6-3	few	CASSYHTYEQYF	TGTGCCAGCAGTTACCACACCTACGAGCAGTACTTC
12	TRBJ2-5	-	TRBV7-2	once	CASSLTGESQYF	TGTGCCAGCAGCTTAACGGGAGAGTCCCAGTACTTC
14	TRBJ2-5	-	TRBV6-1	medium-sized	CASSRDPDQETQYF	TGTGCCAGCAGTCGGGACCCTGACCAAGAGACCCAGTACTTC
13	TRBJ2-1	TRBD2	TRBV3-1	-	CASSQSGDNEQFF	TGTGCCAGCAGCCAAAGCGGGGACAATGAGCAGTTCTTC
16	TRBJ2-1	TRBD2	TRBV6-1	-	CASSNPTSGRVNEQFF	TGTGCCAGCAGTAATCCAACTAGCGGGAGGGTTAATGAGCAGTTCTTC
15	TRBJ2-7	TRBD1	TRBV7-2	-	CASSSTGDRNNEQYF	TGTGCCAGCAGCTCAACAGGGGATAGGAACAATGAGCAGTACTTC
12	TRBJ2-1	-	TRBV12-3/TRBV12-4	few	CASNRQYGEQFF	TGTGCCAGCAACCGTCAGTATGGTGAGCAGTTCTTC
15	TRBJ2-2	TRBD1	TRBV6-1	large	CASTPGQPNTGELFF	TGTGCCAGCACCCCGGGACAGCCGAACACCGGGGAGCTGTTTTTT
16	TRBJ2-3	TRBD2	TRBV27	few	CASSYRGGRARDTQYF	TGTGCCAGCAGTTATAGGGGCGGGAGGGCCAGGGATACGCAGTATTTT
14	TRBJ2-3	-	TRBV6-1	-	CAGSGGRDTETQYF	TGTGCGGGCAGTGGGGGGAGGGACACAGAGACCCAGTATTTT
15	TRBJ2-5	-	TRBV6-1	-	CASSGQGLVGETQYF	TGTGCCAGCAGTGGACAGGGACTAGTGGGGGAGACCCAGTACTTC
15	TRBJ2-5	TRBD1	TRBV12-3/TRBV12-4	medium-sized	CASSLLQGGPSTQYF	TGTGCCAGCAGTTTATTACAGGGGGGCCCCTCAACCCAGTACTTC
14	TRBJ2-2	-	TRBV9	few	CASSVLQGTGELFF	TGTGCCAGCAGCGTTCTACAGGGTACCGGGGAGCTGTTTTTT
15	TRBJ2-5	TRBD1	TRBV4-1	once	CASSQVAGGMETQYF	TGCGCCAGCAGCCAAGTTGCAGGGGGAATGGAGACCCAGTACTTC
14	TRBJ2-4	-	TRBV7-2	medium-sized	CASSRGDGKNIQYF	TGTGCCAGCAGCCGAGGGGACGGGAAAAACATTCAGTACTTC
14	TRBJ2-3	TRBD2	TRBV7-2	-	CAAGAGGPSNTQYF	TGTGCCGCGGGGGCGGGAGGGCCTTCAAATACGCAGTATTTT
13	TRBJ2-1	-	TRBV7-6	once	CASSLREDNEQFF	TGTGCCAGCAGCTTACGCGAAGACAATGAGCAGTTCTTC
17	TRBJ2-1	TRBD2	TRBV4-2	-	CASSQEGASGLYNEQFF	TGTGCCAGCAGCCAAGAAGGGGCTAGCGGCCTATACAATGAGCAGTTCTTC
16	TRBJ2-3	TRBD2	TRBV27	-	CASSSRLAGGTDTQYF	TGTGCCAGCAGTTCCCGACTAGCGGGAGGCACAGATACGCAGTATTTT